This TCR beta chain stems from a study of Ad26.COV2.S vaccination and SARS-CoV-2 variants. Study results and limitations: Non-spike TCR breadth showed similarity between vaccine and placebo recipients.

A word on this clone: Its antigen is undetermined.

Treatment reported: some 20 received Ad26.COV2.S at low or high dose, single or two shots; roughly five received placebo; per-sample allocation not given. It was on day 63 after the first vaccine or placebo injection that samples were taken. Within Boston, the person who donated was an adult of 18-55 years. Sequencing used immunoSEQ multiplex PCR; TCRdb keeps in-frame clones, though not all of them. The sample contains roughly 320,000 clones, about 86% of which appear only once. V lost 4 bases and J lost 3, with 13 bases in between. This CDR3 region has 14 residues. In germline, CDR1 is SGHVS, CDR2 FQNEAQ.

The chain joins TRBV7-8 to TRBJ2-7, with TRBD1 as a possible D gene (5 bases). The sequencing used peripheral blood, collected in a trial of Ad26.COV2.S vaccine versus placebo. The source is a person aged 18-60 years who received the Ad26.COV2.S COVID-19 vaccine or a placebo. The CDR3 sequence: CASSSTEYRYEQYF. The CDR3 nucleotides are TGTGCCAGCAGCTCGACAGAGTATCGCTACGAGCAGTACTTC.